One and the same sample provided the 16 T cell receptor beta chains below, sequenced in a study of blood T cell repertoires in COVID-19. Libraries were prepared by immunoSEQ multiplex PCR; TCRdb keeps only in-frame clonotypes and omits some of them. This table holds approximately 210,000 clones, approximately 80% found once. The specimen was PBMCs or T cells enriched from blood (not recorded which). Receptors originate from a man aged 25-45 years with acute COVID-19.

This chain connects TRBV6-1 to TRBJ2-5; 7 positions agree with TRBD2. CDR3 length: 16 amino acids. Germline trimming cut 2 bases from V and 5 bases from J; bases unmatched to any gene: 11. Germline assignment: CDR1 MNHNS and CDR2 SASEGT. In DNA, the CDR3 is TGTGCCAGCAGTGAATTGTTAGGGCAGGGAGGGGAGACCCAGTACTTC. This gives the protein CASSELLGQGGETQYF.

The V call is TRBV7-2, the J call TRBJ1-4, with unresolved D. Trimming cost V 5 bases and J 3 bases, with 4 bases left between them. This CDR3 is 12 amino acids long. Germline V gene lookup returns CDR1 SGHTA and CDR2 FQGNSA. CDR3 loop: CASSASNEKLFF. CDR3 sequence (DNA): TGTGCCAGCAGCGCGTCTAATGAAAAACTGTTTTTT.

V and J are TRBV6-1 and TRBJ2-7, with 12 positions matching TRBD2. The germline V gene encodes CDR1 MNHNS and CDR2 SASEGT. CDR3 length: 14 amino acids. Losses at the gene ends were 3 bases for V and 6 bases for J; bases not matched to a gene: 3. CDR3 nucleotides: TGTGCCAGCAGTGAGACTAGCGGGGGTGGCGAGCAGTACTTC. The encoded protein is CASSETSGGGEQYF.

A note on this clone: This sample also contains other DNA sequences that code for the same CDR3. V gene TRBV5-1 combines with J gene TRBJ1-1, with 8 bases fitting TRBD1. Per the germline V gene, CDR1 is SGHRS and CDR2 is YFSETQ. V lost 4 bases to trimming and J lost 1 base; unmatched junction nucleotides: 3. The CDR3 is 14 residues long. This CDR3 is CASSLTGGNTEAFF. Here the CDR3 DNA reads TGCGCCAGCAGCCTTACAGGGGGGAACACTGAAGCTTTCTTT. Drawing the rest from reference TRBV5-1 and TRBJ1-1, the complete variable domain is KAGVTQTPRYLIKTRGQQVTLSCSPISGHRSVSWYQQTPGQGLQFLFEYFSETQRNKGNFPGRFSGRQFSNSRSEMNVSTLELGDSALYLCASSLTGGNTEAFFGQGTRLTVV.

This sequence joins TRBV7-2 and TRBJ1-2; possible D gene TRBD1, 5 bases. Trimming left V 5 bases short and J 8 bases short, with 12 bases between. The CDR3 is made up of 12 amino acids. In germline, CDR1 is SGHTA, CDR2 FQGNSA. Here the CDR3 reads CASSIGQGGYTF. The CDR3 region has the DNA TGTGCCAGCAGCATCGGACAAGGCGGCTACACCTTC.

The V gene is TRBV5-1, the J gene TRBJ1-2; 7 bases are a match to TRBD1. This CDR3 comprises 12 residues. J was trimmed by 8 bases and V by 6 bases; bases with no gene match: 7. The germline V gene has CDR1 SGHRS and CDR2 YFSETQ. The CDR3 bases are TGCGCCAGCACCCTAGACAGGGTCGGCTACACCTTC. Residues: CASTLDRVGYTF.

The V and J genes are TRBV3-1 (or the pseudogene TRBV3-2) and TRBJ2-2; TRBD1 is a possible D gene (5 bases). Germline assignment: CDR1 LGHDT and CDR2 YNNKEL (reference sequence). This CDR3 comprises 17 residues. Deletions cut 5 bases from V and 0 bases from J, with 16 bases between. Here the CDR3 reads CASSSRFDSTNTGELFF. In DNA, the CDR3 is TGTGCCAGCAGCTCACGGTTCGACAGTACGAACACCGGGGAGCTGTTTTTT.

This clone was detected a few times. The rearrangement joins TRBV5-1 to TRBJ1-4, with D uncertain. The CDR3 spans 14 residues. Trimming pared 5 bases from V and 2 bases from J, leaving 10 bases between. Looked up from germline, CDR1 is SGHRS and CDR2 is YFSETQ. The CDR3 DNA sequence: TGCGCCAGCAGGCCACAGCCTACTAATGAAAAACTGTTTTTT. Encoded protein: CASRPQPTNEKLFF.

The rearrangement uses TRBV27 and TRBJ1-2; 11 bases align to TRBD1. The CDR3 sequence is 14 residues long. V shed 3 bases and J 7 bases; nucleotides not matched to a gene: 4. Germline values: CDR1 MNHEY, CDR2 SMNVEV (reference sequence). The CDR3 loop is CASSFRTGGLGYTF. Here the CDR3 DNA reads TGTGCCAGCAGTTTCCGGACAGGGGGCCTTGGCTACACCTTC.

The chain joins TRBV5-1 to TRBJ2-5; TRBD1 aligns across 7 bases. V shed 5 bases and J 4 bases; nucleotides not matched to a gene: 14. From germline, CDR1 is SGHRS and CDR2 YFSETQ. This CDR3 is built from 16 residues. The CDR3 nucleotides are TGCGCCAGCAGTCGAGAACCGGGACAGAAAGGAGAGACCCAGTACTTC. It is translated as CASSREPGQKGETQYF.

CDR3 in amino acids: CASSSRLRTSVHTGELFF. DNA of the CDR3: TGTGCCAGCAGCAGCCGATTGCGGACTAGCGTACACACCGGGGAGCTGTTTTTT. The chain recombines TRBV21-1 with TRBJ2-2; the D call in the table, TRBD2, was not verified against the DNA. TRBV21-1 is marked as a pseudogene. The CDR3 spans 18 residues.

The gene calls are TRBV3-1 (or the pseudogene TRBV3-2) and TRBJ1-2; 8 bases line up with TRBD1. Germline V gene data show CDR1 as LGHDT and CDR2 as YNNKEL (reference sequence). The CDR3 is made up of 15 amino acids. V dropped 1 base and J dropped 4; count of bases not matched to a gene: 5. The CDR3, as DNA: TGTGCCAGCAGCCAAGTACCCGGGACAGGCTATGGCTACACCTTC. Translated, it gives CASSQVPGTGYGYTF.

In this sample, this clone turned up a few times. V usage is TRBV5-5 and J usage is TRBJ1-5, with D hard to call. V was trimmed by 0 bases and J by 6 bases, leaving 7 bases between them. Germline V gives CDR1 SGHKS, CDR2 YYEKEE (reference sequence). CDR3 size: 13 residues. The CDR3 protein is CASSLDSSQPQHF. DNA of the CDR3: TGTGCCAGCAGCTTGGACAGTAGTCAGCCCCAGCATTTT. Drawing the rest from reference TRBV5-5 and TRBJ1-5, the complete variable domain is DAGVTQSPTHLIKTRGQQVTLRCSPISGHKSVSWYQQVLGQGPQFIFQYYEKEERGRGNFPDRFSARQFPNYSSELNVNALLLGDSALYLCASSLDSSQPQHFGDGTRLSIL.

The J gene is TRBJ2-1, the V gene TRBV9, with 8 positions matching TRBD1. This CDR3 contains 15 residues. The germline V gene encodes CDR1 SGDLS and CDR2 YYNGEE. Trimming cost V 6 bases and J 9 bases; bases outside gene matches: 14. The CDR3 loop is CASTLGTGHEVEQFF. Written as DNA, the CDR3 is TGTGCCAGCACCCTCGGGACAGGTCATGAAGTTGAGCAGTTCTTC.

About this clone: Other nucleotide sequences from this sample produce the same CDR3. The gene calls are TRBV6-1 and TRBJ1-5; 10 bases map to TRBD1. This CDR3 is built from 14 residues. Trimming took 3 bases from V and 7 from J; bases not matched to a gene: 3. The V gene's germline CDR1 is MNHNS and CDR2 SASEGT. The DNA for the CDR3 is TGTGCCAGCAGTGAGACAGGGGGCGGGCAGCCCCAGCATTTT. It specifies CASSETGGGQPQHF.

The chain carries TRBV5-6 and TRBJ2-3; possibly TRBD2 for D (6 bases). The CDR3 is made up of 14 amino acids. Germline V gene sequence: CDR1 SGHDT, CDR2 YYEEEE. The V and J ends lost 5 bases and 2 bases respectively, with 12 bases between them. Here the CDR3 reads CASRGLTNTDTQYF. The CDR3 nucleotides are TGTGCCAGCAGGGGACTCACTAACACAGATACGCAGTATTTT.